Below, 23 T cell receptor beta chains from the same sample are listed, as sequenced in a study of T cell responses to AZD1222 COVID-19 vaccine. Method: immunoSEQ multiplex PCR; TCRdb's copy keeps in-frame clones and lacks some. The sample consists of 110,000 to 150,000 clones, 75% to 95% of them appearing once. This specimen was peripheral blood, taken on day 0 of AZD1222 vaccination. These receptors were taken from an adult in good health.

The rearrangement joins TRBV19 to TRBJ1-6; a possible D gene is TRBD1 (5 bases). The CDR3 is made up of 15 amino acids. Germline V lookup: CDR1 LNHDA, CDR2 SQIVND (reference sequence). V shed 1 base and J shed 6 bases, with 10 bases lying between them. CDR3 nucleotides: TGTGCCAGTAGTATAGGACAGAATCCTAATTCACCCCTCCACTTT. This encodes CASSIGQNPNSPLHF.

The CDR3 region is CASSWGTNQPQHF. CDR3 coding DNA: TGTGCCAGCAGCTGGGGGACGAATCAGCCCCAGCATTTT. V is TRBV5-6 and J is TRBJ1-5, with D perhaps matching TRBD1 (5 bases). The CDR3 spans 13 residues. CDR1 is SGHDT, CDR2 YYEEEE, per germline. V lost 3 bases and J lost 4, with 8 bases in between.

V gene TRBV27 combines with J gene TRBJ1-2; D is perhaps TRBD1 (5 bases). The CDR3 is made up of 13 amino acids. Germline values: CDR1 MNHEY, CDR2 SMNVEV (reference sequence). The V and J ends lost 6 bases and 5 bases respectively, with 13 bases between them. The CDR3 protein is CASRAGPQYGYTF. The CDR3 DNA reads as TGTGCCAGCAGGGCGGGGCCACAATATGGCTACACCTTC.

A word on this clone: Additional DNA sequences in this sample encode the identical CDR3. The rearrangement links TRBV5-1 to TRBJ1-1; D remains unclear. The ends were cut back, 0 bases at V and 2 bases at J, with 8 bases in the middle. The CDR3 consists of 14 residues. Germline V gene lookup returns CDR1 SGHRS and CDR2 YFSETQ. The CDR3 bases are TGCGCCAGCAGCTTGGGGCCCGGCAACACTGAAGCTTTCTTT. Its translation: CASSLGPGNTEAFF.

J is TRBJ2-3 and V is TRBV4-2, with 8 nucleotides matching TRBD2. The CDR3 is 17 residues long. J was trimmed by 5 bases and V by 4 bases; bases with no gene match: 14. CDR1 is LGHNA, CDR2 YNFKEQ, per germline. CDR3 coding DNA: TGTGCCAGCAGCCTCGGACGGGCGACTAGCGAGAGAGATACGCAGTATTTT. Translation: CASSLGRATSERDTQYF.

The CDR3 DNA follows: TGCGCCAGCAGCTTGCTGGGACTACCCGACAAGGACGGGGAGCTGTTTTTT. Translation: CASSLLGLPDKDGELFF. The gene calls are TRBV5-1 and TRBJ2-2; 7 bases map to TRBD2. CDR3 length equals 17 residues. The V segment lost 1 base and the J segment 7 bases; nucleotides outside the gene matches: 13. CDR1 is SGHRS, CDR2 YFSETQ, per germline.

V is TRBV19 and J is TRBJ2-1; 7 nucleotides line up with TRBD2. CDR3 size: 16 residues. Germline trimming cut 7 bases from V and 10 bases from J; bases unmatched to any gene: 19. CDR1 is LNHDA and CDR2 is SQIVND in the germline V gene (reference sequence). The DNA for the CDR3 is TGTGCCAGTAACCAGGCGGGCGGGAGTAGATCGGTGGAGCAGTTCTTC. Translated: CASNQAGGSRSVEQFF.

The J gene is TRBJ1-1, the V gene TRBV19; unclear D gene. Trimming shortened V by 5 bases and J by 9 bases, and 7 bases separated the two germline ends. Germline CDR1 LNHDA, CDR2 SQIVND (reference sequence). This CDR3 has 10 amino acids. CDR3 sequence reads: CASSARKAFF. Written as DNA, the CDR3 is TGTGCCAGTAGTGCGAGGAAAGCTTTCTTT. The full variable domain, completed using reference TRBV19 and TRBJ1-1, is DGGITQSPKYLFRKEGQNVTLSCEQNLNHDAMYWYRQDPGQGLRLIYYSQIVNDFQKGDIAEGYSVSREKKESFPLTVTSAQKNPTAFYLCASSARKAFFGQGTRLTVV.

This chain uses TRBV11-2 with TRBJ2-7; tentatively, D is TRBD2 (6 bases). This CDR3 has 11 residues. V was cut by 7 bases and J by 4 bases, with 8 bases left in between. Looked up from germline, CDR1 is SGHAT and CDR2 is FQNNGV. The CDR3 is CASKEGYEQYF. CDR3 nucleotide sequence: TGTGCCAGCAAGGAGGGGTACGAGCAGTACTTC.

CDR3 coding DNA: TGTGCCAGCAGGGGGTTTAGTCCAGATACGCAGTATTTT. Protein: CASRGFSPDTQYF. The chain carries TRBV2 and TRBJ2-3, with D hard to call. Germline-derived CDR1 and CDR2 are SNHLY and FYNNEI. V was cut by 6 bases and J by 4 bases, with 11 bases left in between. The CDR3 totals 13 residues.

This clone was seen just once. The chain has TRBV6-5 and TRBJ1-2; 8 bases align to TRBD1. V lost 0 bases to trimming and J lost 5 bases; unmatched junction nucleotides: 5. Germline assignment: CDR1 MNHEY and CDR2 SVGAGI. There are 15 residues in the CDR3. CDR3 bases: TGTGCCAGCAGTTACTCGGGGACAGGCCTTTATGGCTACACCTTC. Encoded protein: CASSYSGTGLYGYTF.

The chain uses TRBV18 and TRBJ2-7; D is unclear. Germline assignment: CDR1 KGHSH and CDR2 LQKENI. V was cut by 0 bases and J by 3 bases, with 9 bases left in between. The CDR3 totals 14 residues. The CDR3 nucleotides are TGTGCCAGCTCACCACCTGGCCAAGGCTACGAGCAGTACTTC. Translating it yields CASSPPGQGYEQYF.

The chain recombines TRBV24-1 with TRBJ2-7; D could derive from TRBD1 or TRBD2 (5 bases each). Per the germline V gene, CDR1 is KGHDR and CDR2 is SFDVKD. V lost 3 bases and J lost 5, with 13 bases in between. This CDR3 has 14 amino acids. The CDR3 here is CATSDSGTGDEQYF. In nucleotides, the CDR3 is TGTGCCACCAGTGATAGTGGGACCGGAGACGAGCAGTACTTC.

The chain couples TRBV27 to TRBJ2-1, with D perhaps TRBD2 (5 bases). The CDR3 sequence is 16 residues long. Trimming shortened V by 6 bases and J by 4 bases, and 19 bases separated the two germline ends. CDR1 MNHEY and CDR2 SMNVEV come from the germline V gene (reference sequence). The CDR3 sequence: CASSPMKEARYNEQFF. The DNA of the CDR3 is TGTGCCAGCAGCCCTATGAAGGAGGCGAGATACAATGAGCAGTTCTTC.

The rearrangement uses TRBV19 and TRBJ2-1; the match to TRBD2 covers 11 bases. J gave up 9 bases and V 6 bases, and 10 bases lay outside the gene matches. This CDR3 has 15 amino acids. The germline gives CDR1 LNHDA, CDR2 SQIVND (reference sequence). CDR3 coding DNA: TGTGCCAGTAGCCTACTAGCGGGAGACGTCAGTGAGCAGTTCTTC. This translates into CASSLLAGDVSEQFF.

The CDR3 region is CASSPREGPNYGYTF. CDR3 bases: TGTGCCAGCAGTCCCCGGGAGGGTCCTAACTATGGCTACACCTTC. J is TRBJ1-2 and V is TRBV2; D unresolved. Germline values: CDR1 SNHLY, CDR2 FYNNEI. This CDR3 is built from 15 residues. The V gene lost 5 bases and the J gene lost 0 bases, with 13 bases spanning the gap.

This chain connects TRBV4-2 to TRBJ2-1; 9 nucleotides agree with TRBD2. Germline V gene sequence: CDR1 LGHNA, CDR2 YNFKEQ. V gave up 0 bases and J gave up 6 bases; unmatched junction bases: 15. The CDR3 is made up of 19 amino acids. The CDR3 is CASSQDPDSGGWGINEQFF. The CDR3, as DNA: TGTGCCAGCAGCCAAGATCCGGATAGCGGGGGTTGGGGAATCAATGAGCAGTTCTTC.

The rearrangement joins TRBV2 to TRBJ1-3, with a possible D match to TRBD1 (5 bases). The CDR3 contains 16 residues. Germline CDR1 SNHLY, CDR2 FYNNEI. Trimming pared 7 bases from V and 0 bases from J, leaving 16 bases between. CDR3 in DNA: TGTGCCAGCAAATGGCAGGGCCCGGACTCTGGAAACACCATATATTTT. Its protein product is CASKWQGPDSGNTIYF.

This chain links TRBV9 with TRBJ1-4; the match to TRBD1 covers 11 bases. Germline trimming cut 4 bases from V and 11 bases from J; bases unmatched to any gene: 4. The V gene's germline CDR1 is SGDLS and CDR2 YYNGEE. This CDR3 region has 13 residues. CDR3 amino acids: CASSYGTGGKLFF. The CDR3 coding sequence is TGTGCCAGCAGCTACGGGACAGGGGGTAAACTGTTTTTT.

This clone appeared a single time. The rearrangement uses TRBV5-1 and TRBJ1-1, with D maybe TRBD1 (5 bases). V dropped 0 bases and J dropped 4 bases, with 7 bases sitting between them. The CDR3 is 13 residues long. Germline CDR1 is SGHRS and CDR2 is YFSETQ. DNA for the CDR3: TGCGCCAGCAGCTTGGTGCAGGGCACTGAAGCTTTCTTT. This codes for CASSLVQGTEAFF.

The chain links TRBV7-2 to TRBJ1-5, with TRBD1 matching over 10 bases. The CDR3 is 15 amino acids. Looked up from germline, CDR1 is SGHTA and CDR2 is FQGNSA. Unmatched junction bases numbered 5, after V lost 4 bases and J lost 5 bases. CDR3 nucleotide sequence: TGTGCCAGCAGCTCCCGGACAGGGGGGGATCAGCCCCAGCATTTT. Protein: CASSSRTGGDQPQHF.

The V call is TRBV7-9, the J call TRBJ1-3, with D possibly being TRBD1 (6 bases). Germline V gene data show CDR1 as SEHNR and CDR2 as FQNEAQ (reference sequence). This CDR3 region has 15 residues. Trimming left V 1 base short and J 4 bases short, with 11 bases between. Written as DNA, the CDR3 is TGTGCCAGCAGCTTAGGAGGGACATTAGGAAACACCATATATTTT. This codes for CASSLGGTLGNTIYF.

This clone was detected once. The chain combines TRBV12-3 or TRBV12-4 with TRBJ1-1; no reliable D call. The CDR3 contains 13 residues. V was pared by 2 bases and J by 3 bases, with 7 bases between. CDR3 DNA: TGTGCCAGCAGTTTAAATGAGGACACTGAAGCTTTCTTT. This encodes CASSLNEDTEAFF.